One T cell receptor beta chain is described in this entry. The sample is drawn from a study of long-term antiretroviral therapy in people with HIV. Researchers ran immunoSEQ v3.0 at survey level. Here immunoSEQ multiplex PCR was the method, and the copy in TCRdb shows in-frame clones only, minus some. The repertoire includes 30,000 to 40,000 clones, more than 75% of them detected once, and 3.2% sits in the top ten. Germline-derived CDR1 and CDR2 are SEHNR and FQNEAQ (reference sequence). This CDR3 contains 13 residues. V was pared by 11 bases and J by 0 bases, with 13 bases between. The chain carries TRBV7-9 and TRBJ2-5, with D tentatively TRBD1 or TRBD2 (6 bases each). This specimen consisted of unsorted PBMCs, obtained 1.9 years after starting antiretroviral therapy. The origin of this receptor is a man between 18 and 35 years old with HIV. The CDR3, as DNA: TGTGCCCAGGGGTCTAGCGACCAAGAGACCCAGTACTTC. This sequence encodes CAQGSSDQETQYF.